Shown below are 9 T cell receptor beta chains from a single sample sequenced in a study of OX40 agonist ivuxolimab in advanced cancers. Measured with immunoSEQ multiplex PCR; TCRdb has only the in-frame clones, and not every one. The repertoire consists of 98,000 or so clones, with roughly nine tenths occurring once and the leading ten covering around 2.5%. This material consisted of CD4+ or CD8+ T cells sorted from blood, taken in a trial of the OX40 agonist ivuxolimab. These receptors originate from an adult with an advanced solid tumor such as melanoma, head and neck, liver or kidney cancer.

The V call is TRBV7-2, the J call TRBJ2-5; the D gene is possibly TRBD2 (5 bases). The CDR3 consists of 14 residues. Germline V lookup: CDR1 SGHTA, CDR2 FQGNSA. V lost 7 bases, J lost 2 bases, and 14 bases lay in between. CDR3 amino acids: CASTLPPGQETQYF. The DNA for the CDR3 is TGTGCCAGCACCCTTCCCCCGGGGCAAGAGACCCAGTACTTC.

The DNA of the CDR3 is TGTGCCAGCAGCTTTCGACTGGGTACCCAGTACTTC. Residues: CASSFRLGTQYF. The J gene is TRBJ2-5, the V gene TRBV5-4; unclear D gene. The CDR3 spans 12 residues. V lost 2 bases to trimming and J lost 8 bases, with 10 bases between them. CDR1 and CDR2 from the germline V gene are SGHNT and YYREEE (reference sequence).

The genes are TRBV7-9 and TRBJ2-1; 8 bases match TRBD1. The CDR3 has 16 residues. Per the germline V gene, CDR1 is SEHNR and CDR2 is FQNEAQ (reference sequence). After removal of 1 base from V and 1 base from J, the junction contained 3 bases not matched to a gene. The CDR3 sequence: CASSLGQGASYNEQFF. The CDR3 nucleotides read TGTGCCAGCAGCTTAGGTCAGGGGGCATCCTACAATGAGCAGTTCTTC.

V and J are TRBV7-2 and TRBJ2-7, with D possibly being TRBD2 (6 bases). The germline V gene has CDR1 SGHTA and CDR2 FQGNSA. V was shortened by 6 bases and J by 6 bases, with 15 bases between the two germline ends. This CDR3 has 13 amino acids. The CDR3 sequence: CASRFLSGVEQYF. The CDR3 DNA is TGTGCCAGCAGGTTCCTTTCGGGAGTCGAGCAGTACTTC. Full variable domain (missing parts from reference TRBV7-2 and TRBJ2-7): GAGVSQSPSNKVTEKGKDVELRCDPISGHTALYWYRQSLGQGLEFLIYFQGNSAPDKSGLPSDRFSAERTGGSVSTLTIQRTQQEDSAVYLCASRFLSGVEQYFGPGTRLTVT.

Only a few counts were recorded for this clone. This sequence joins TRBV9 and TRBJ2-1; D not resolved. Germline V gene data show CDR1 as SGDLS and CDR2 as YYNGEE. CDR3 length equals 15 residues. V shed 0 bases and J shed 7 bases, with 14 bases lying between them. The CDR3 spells CASSVAPGSPNEQFF. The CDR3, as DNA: TGTGCCAGCAGCGTAGCTCCGGGTAGCCCGAATGAGCAGTTCTTC. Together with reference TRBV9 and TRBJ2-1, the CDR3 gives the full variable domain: DSGVTQTPKHLITATGQRVTLRCSPRSGDLSVYWYQQSLDQGLQFLIQYYNGEERAKGNILERFSAQQFPDLHSELNLSSLELGDSALYFCASSVAPGSPNEQFFGPGTRLTVL.

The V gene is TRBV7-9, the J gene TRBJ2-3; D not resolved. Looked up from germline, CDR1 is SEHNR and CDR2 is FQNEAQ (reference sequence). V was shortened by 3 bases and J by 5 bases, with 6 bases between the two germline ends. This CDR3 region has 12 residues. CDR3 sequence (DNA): TGTGCCAGCAGCTTTAGATTAGATACGCAGTATTTT. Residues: CASSFRLDTQYF.

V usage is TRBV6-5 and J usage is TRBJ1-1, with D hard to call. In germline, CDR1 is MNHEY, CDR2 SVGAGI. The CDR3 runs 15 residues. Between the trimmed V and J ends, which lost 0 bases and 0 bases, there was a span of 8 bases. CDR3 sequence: CASSYSREVNTEAFF. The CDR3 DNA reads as TGTGCCAGCAGTTACTCGAGGGAGGTGAACACTGAAGCTTTCTTT.

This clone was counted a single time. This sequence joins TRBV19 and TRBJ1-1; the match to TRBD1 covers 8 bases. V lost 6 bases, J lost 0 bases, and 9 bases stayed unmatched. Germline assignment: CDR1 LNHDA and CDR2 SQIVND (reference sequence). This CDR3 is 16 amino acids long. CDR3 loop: CASRGRGTGMNTEAFF. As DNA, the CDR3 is TGTGCCAGTAGGGGGCGTGGGACAGGCATGAACACTGAAGCTTTCTTT. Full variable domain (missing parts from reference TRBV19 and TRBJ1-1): DGGITQSPKYLFRKEGQNVTLSCEQNLNHDAMYWYRQDPGQGLRLIYYSQIVNDFQKGDIAEGYSVSREKKESFPLTVTSAQKNPTAFYLCASRGRGTGMNTEAFFGQGTRLTVV.

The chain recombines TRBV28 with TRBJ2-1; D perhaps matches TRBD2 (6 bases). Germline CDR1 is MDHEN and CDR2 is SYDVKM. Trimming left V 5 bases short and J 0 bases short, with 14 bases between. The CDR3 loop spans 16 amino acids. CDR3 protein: CASSRGGENSYNEQFF. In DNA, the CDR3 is TGTGCCAGCAGTCGCGGAGGGGAAAACTCCTACAATGAGCAGTTCTTC.